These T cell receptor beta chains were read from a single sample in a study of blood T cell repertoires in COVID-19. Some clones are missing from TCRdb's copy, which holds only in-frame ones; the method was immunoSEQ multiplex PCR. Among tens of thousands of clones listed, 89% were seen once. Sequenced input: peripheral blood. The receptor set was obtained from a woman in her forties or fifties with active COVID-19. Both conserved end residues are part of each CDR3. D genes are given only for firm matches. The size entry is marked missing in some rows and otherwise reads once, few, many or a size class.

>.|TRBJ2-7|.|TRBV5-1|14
TGCGCCAGCAGCTTGGATGGGGGAAGGGGGGAGCAGTACTTC
CASSLDGGRGEQYF
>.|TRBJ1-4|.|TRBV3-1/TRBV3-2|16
TGTGCCAGCAGCCGAGAGGTTTCACAGCATTCCGGTCAACTGTTTTTT
CASSREVSQHSGQLFF
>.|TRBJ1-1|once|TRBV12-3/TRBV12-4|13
TGTGCCAGCAGGACCGGACAGCATGCCAACGCTTTCTTT
CASRTGQHANAFF
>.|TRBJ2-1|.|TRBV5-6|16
TGTGCCAGCAGCTTGCGAGGGCTGGCCACGCAGAATGAGCAGTTCTTC
CASSLRGLATQNEQFF
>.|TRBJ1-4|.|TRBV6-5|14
TGTGCCAGCGGAAGACAGACCACCAATGAAAAACTGTTTTTT
CASGRQTTNEKLFF
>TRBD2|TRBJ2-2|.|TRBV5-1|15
TGCGCCAGCAGCTTAGCGGGGCCGAACACCGGGGAGCTGTTTTTT
CASSLAGPNTGELFF
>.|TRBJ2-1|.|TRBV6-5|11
TGTGCCAGCAGCCAAGCGGTTGAGCAGTTCTTC
CASSQAVEQFF
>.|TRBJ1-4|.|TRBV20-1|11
TGCAGTGCTTCTCCTAAGGAAAAACTGTTTTTT
CSASPKEKLFF
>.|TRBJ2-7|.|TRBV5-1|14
TGCGCCAGCAGCCTCACGGGGGGCGCAACCGAGCAGTACTTC
CASSLTGGATEQYF
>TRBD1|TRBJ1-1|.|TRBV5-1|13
TGCGCCAGCGGGGACAGCATGAACACTGAAGCTTTCTTT
CASGDSMNTEAFF
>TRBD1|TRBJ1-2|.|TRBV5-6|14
TGTGCCAGCAGCCTCCCGGACAGGGGCTGGGGCTACACCTTC
CASSLPDRGWGYTF
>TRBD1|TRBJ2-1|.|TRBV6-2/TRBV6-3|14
TGTGCCAGCAGGCCTAACAGGGGGCGCGGTGAGCAGTTCTTC
CASRPNRGRGEQFF
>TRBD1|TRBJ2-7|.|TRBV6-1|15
TGTGCCAGCAGTGAAGTCTTGGACAGGGTCTACGAGCAGTACTTC
CASSEVLDRVYEQYF
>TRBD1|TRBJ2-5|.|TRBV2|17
TGTGCCAGCAGTGAAGGAATCGGGACAGGGGGCACGGAGACCCAGTACTTC
CASSEGIGTGGTETQYF
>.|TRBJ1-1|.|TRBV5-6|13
TGTGCCAGCAGCTTGGTGGGGGCCACTGAAGCTTTCTTT
CASSLVGATEAFF
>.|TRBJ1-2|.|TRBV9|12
TGTGCCAGCAGCGTCCCAATGGGCGGCTACACCTTC
CASSVPMGGYTF
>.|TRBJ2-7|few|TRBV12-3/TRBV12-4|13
TGTGCCAGCAGTTTACGGATGAGCGATGAGCAGTACTTC
CASSLRMSDEQYF
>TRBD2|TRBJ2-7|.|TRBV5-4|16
TGTGCCAGCAGCAGGGATCCGGGACTAGCGGATTACGAGCAGTACTTC
CASSRDPGLADYEQYF
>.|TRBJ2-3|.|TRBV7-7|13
TGTGCCAGCAGCTTAGTCGGGACAGATACGCAGTATTTT
CASSLVGTDTQYF
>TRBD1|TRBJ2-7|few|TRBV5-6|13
TGTGCCAGCAGCTTGGCCAGGGGGCTTGGGGAGTACTTC
CASSLARGLGEYF
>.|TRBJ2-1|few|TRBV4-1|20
TGCGCCAGCAGCCCCCGTAGAACGAGGGCGGGGGCCCCCCTCTACAATGAGCAGTTCTTC
CASSPRRTRAGAPLYNEQFF
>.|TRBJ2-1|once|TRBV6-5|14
TGTGCCAGCAGTTTACAGGCCCAGTACAATGAGCAGTTCTTC
CASSLQAQYNEQFF
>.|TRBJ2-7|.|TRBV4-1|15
TGCGCCAGCAGCCGCGGGGCCGCGACCCCCTACGAGCAGTACTTC
CASSRGAATPYEQYF
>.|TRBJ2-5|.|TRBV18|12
TGTGCCAGCTCACCCTACTCGGAGACCCAGTACTTC
CASSPYSETQYF
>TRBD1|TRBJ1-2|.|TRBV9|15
TGTGCCAGCAGCGTAGCATGGGGACAGGGTGATGGCTACACCTTC
CASSVAWGQGDGYTF
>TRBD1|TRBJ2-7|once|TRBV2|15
TGTGCCAGCAGTGACATGGCAGGGGGAGACTACGAGCAGTACTTC
CASSDMAGGDYEQYF
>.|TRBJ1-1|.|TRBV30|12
TGTGCCTGGACAGGGGAGAGCACTGAAGCTTTCTTT
CAWTGESTEAFF
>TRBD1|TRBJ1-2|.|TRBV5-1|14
TGCGCCAGCAGCTGGACCACGGGACAGGGGAACTACACCTTC
CASSWTTGQGNYTF
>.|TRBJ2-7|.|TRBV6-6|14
TGTGCCAGCAGTTACGGTGGCGGTTACTACGAGCAGTACTTC
CASSYGGGYYEQYF
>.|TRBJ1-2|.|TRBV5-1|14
TGCGCCAGCAGCCCCAGGACAGCTAACTATGGCTACACCTTC
CASSPRTANYGYTF
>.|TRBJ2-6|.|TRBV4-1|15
TGCGCCAGCGGCACCGGGGGCTCTGGGGCCAACGTCCTGACTTTC
CASGTGGSGANVLTF
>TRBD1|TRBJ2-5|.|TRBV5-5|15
TGTGCCAGCCTGGTATCTGGGACAGGGAGCAAGACCCAGTACTTC
CASLVSGTGSKTQYF
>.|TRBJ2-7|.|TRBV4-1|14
TGCGCCAGCAGCCAAGAGGGCAACGTTCTCGAGCAGTACTTC
CASSQEGNVLEQYF
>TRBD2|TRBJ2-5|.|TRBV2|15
TGTGCCAGCAGCGGGACTAGCGGTCGGGAAGAGACCCAGTACTTC
CASSGTSGREETQYF
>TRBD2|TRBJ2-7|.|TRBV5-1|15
TGCGCCAGCAGTCCTTTAGCGGGATCTTCCTACGAGCAGTACTTC
CASSPLAGSSYEQYF
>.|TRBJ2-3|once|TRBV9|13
TGTGCCAGCACCCGGGGTACGACAGATACGCAGTATTTT
CASTRGTTDTQYF
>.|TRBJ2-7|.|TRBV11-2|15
TGTGCCAGCAGCTTAGATATAGGAGATTTTGGGGAGCAGTACTTC
CASSLDIGDFGEQYF
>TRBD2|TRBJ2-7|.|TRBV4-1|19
TGCGCCAGCAGCCCCCTTTGGGGTAGCGGGAGCGCTGACGATTACGAGCAGTACTTC
CASSPLWGSGSADDYEQYF
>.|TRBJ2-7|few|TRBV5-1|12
TGCGCCAGCAGCAGGGGGAATTACGAGCAGTACTTC
CASSRGNYEQYF
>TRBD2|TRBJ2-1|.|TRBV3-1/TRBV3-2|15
TGTGCCAGCAGCCAAAGATCCGGGACTATCAGGGAGCAGTTCTTC
CASSQRSGTIREQFF
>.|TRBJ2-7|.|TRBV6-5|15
TGTGCCAGCAGTTCCCCGGCGGAGCGGAACTACGAGCAGTACTTC
CASSSPAERNYEQYF
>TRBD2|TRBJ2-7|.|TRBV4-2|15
TGTGCCAGCAGCCAAGTCGTTAGCGGGGTAGGCGAGCAGTACTTC
CASSQVVSGVGEQYF
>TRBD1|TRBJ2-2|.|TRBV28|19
TGTGCCAGCAGTTTCGCGACCCCGACAGGGGCGCCGAACACCGGGGAGCTGTTTTTT
CASSFATPTGAPNTGELFF
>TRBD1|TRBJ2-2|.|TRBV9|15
TGTGCCAGCGGACAGGACTGGGGAGTCACCGGGGAGCTGTTTTTT
CASGQDWGVTGELFF
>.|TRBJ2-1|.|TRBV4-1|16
TGCGCCAGCAGCGATGAAGGGACTCCCATCGGGAATGAGCAGTTCTTC
CASSDEGTPIGNEQFF
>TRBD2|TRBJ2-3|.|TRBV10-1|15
TGCGCCAGCAGCTTCATAGCGGGAGTGGCAGATACGCAGTATTTT
CASSFIAGVADTQYF
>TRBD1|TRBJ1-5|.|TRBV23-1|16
TGCGCCAGCAGCCAACAAGACAGGGAACGCAATCAGCCCCAGCATTTT
CASSQQDRERNQPQHF
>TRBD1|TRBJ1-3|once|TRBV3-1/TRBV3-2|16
TGTGCCAGCAGCCAAGGTGGGACAGTCTCTGGAAACACCATATATTTT
CASSQGGTVSGNTIYF